Listed here are 14 T cell receptor beta chains from one sample, sequenced in a study of CD8 T cells in Susac syndrome. An input of about 0.5 to 1 ug of RNA was subjected to reverse transcription using random hexamers. From the immunoSEQ multiplex PCR reads, TCRdb called clonotypes with MiXCR, one entry per CDR3 protein. The sample includes under 200,000 distinct CDR3 sequences, more than 85% of them seen just once. Sequencing was carried out using CD4+ T cells from PBMCs. The receptors were gathered from a human donor with Susac syndrome.

V usage is TRBV5-5 and J usage is TRBJ2-5, with TRBD2 identical over 7 bases. CDR1 SGHKS and CDR2 YYEKEE come from the germline V gene (reference sequence). The CDR3 has 15 amino acids. V gave up 1 base and J gave up 2 bases; unmatched junction bases: 5. Here the CDR3 DNA reads TGTGCCAGCAGCTTGTCGGCGGGAGTACAAGAGACCCAGTACTTC. Amino acids: CASSLSAGVQETQYF. The full variable domain, in which reference TRBV5-5 and TRBJ2-5 provide the parts outside the CDR3, is DAGVTQSPTHLIKTRGQQVTLRCSPISGHKSVSWYQQVLGQGPQFIFQYYEKEERGRGNFPDRFSARQFPNYSSELNVNALLLGDSALYLCASSLSAGVQETQYFGPGTRLLVL.

J is TRBJ2-2 and V is TRBV7-3, with D perhaps matching TRBD1 (6 bases). The CDR3 spans 16 residues. CDR1 SGHTA and CDR2 FQGTGA come from the germline V gene. With 5 bases removed from V and 2 bases from J, the gap between germline ends came to 15 bases. The CDR3 coding sequence is TGTGCCAGCAGCCCCCTCCCCAGGGGAAACACCGGGGAGCTGTTTTTT. Amino acids: CASSPLPRGNTGELFF.

The V call is TRBV12-3 or TRBV12-4, the J call TRBJ1-2; D gene unclear. The germline V and J ends were trimmed by 5 bases and 7 bases, with 5 bases remaining between them. This CDR3 comprises 10 residues. This chain's CDR3 is CASSRRGYTF. Written as DNA, the CDR3 is TGTGCCAGCAGTCGTCGTGGCTACACCTTC.

This clonotype has just one count. V gene TRBV12-3 or TRBV12-4 combines with J gene TRBJ2-3; the match to TRBD2 covers 8 bases. This CDR3 spans 14 amino acids. Trimming removed 3 bases from V and 3 bases from J; junction bases left unmatched: 2. CDR3 sequence reads: CASSFRGGTDTQYF. CDR3 DNA: TGTGCCAGCAGTTTCCGGGGGGGGACAGATACGCAGTATTTT.

The rearrangement joins TRBV5-6 to TRBJ1-6; TRBD1 aligns across 7 bases. Germline V gives CDR1 SGHDT, CDR2 YYEEEE. J gave up 10 bases and V 6 bases, and 7 bases lay outside the gene matches. This CDR3 has 13 amino acids. The CDR3 DNA reads as TGTGCCAGCAATCAGGGGGTAGTCTCACCCCTCCACTTT. This gives the protein CASNQGVVSPLHF.

This clonotype was detected only once. The chain combines TRBV20-1 with TRBJ2-1; 11 bases agree with TRBD2. Unmatched junction bases numbered 12, after V lost 5 bases and J lost 6 bases. Germline V gives CDR1 DFQATT, CDR2 SNEGSKA (reference sequence). The CDR3 is made up of 16 amino acids. The DNA for the CDR3 is TGCAGTGCTTCTGCCAAGACTAGCGGGATTTTCAATGAGCAGTTCTTC. This translates into CSASAKTSGIFNEQFF.

This chain links TRBV10-3 with TRBJ1-2, with TRBD1 identical over 9 bases. This CDR3 has 14 residues. The J segment lost 6 bases and the V segment lost 5 bases, leaving 7 bases of the junction unmatched. Germline lookup yields CDR1 ENHRY and CDR2 SYGVKD. The CDR3 sequence: CAISQDRGRDGYTF. CDR3 nucleotide sequence: TGTGCCATCAGTCAGGACAGGGGAAGGGATGGCTACACCTTC.

This clonotype appeared once. The chain combines TRBV11-2 with TRBJ2-5, with 7 bases that match TRBD2. The CDR3 is made up of 14 amino acids. Germline CDR1 SGHAT, CDR2 FQNNGV. V lost 9 bases and J lost 2; bases outside the gene matches: 9. In DNA, the CDR3 is TGTGCCAGTTCGAGCGGGGCTATTCAAGAGACCCAGTACTTC. Translation gives CASSSGAIQETQYF.

V usage is TRBV11-2 and J usage is TRBJ2-5; TRBD1 agrees at 9 bases. The CDR3 sequence is 15 residues long. Trimming took 3 bases from V and 9 from J; bases not matched to a gene: 11. Germline lookup yields CDR1 SGHAT and CDR2 FQNNGV. CDR3 loop: CASSFGGQGKAAQYF. Written as DNA, the CDR3 is TGTGCCAGCAGCTTTGGTGGACAGGGGAAAGCGGCCCAGTACTTC.

The CDR3 bases are TGTGCCAGCAGCCCCCAGGGGGCGGGGGTTGGTAACGAGCAGTACTTC. Its translation: CASSPQGAGVGNEQYF. The chain carries TRBV11-2 and TRBJ2-7, with D perhaps matching TRBD1 (8 bases). This CDR3 comprises 16 residues. The germline V and J ends were trimmed by 5 bases and 5 bases, with 22 bases remaining between them. From germline, CDR1 is SGHAT and CDR2 FQNNGV. The variable domain in full, completed from reference TRBV11-2 and TRBJ2-7, reads EAGVAQSPRYKIIEKRQSVAFWCNPISGHATLYWYQQILGQGPKLLIQFQNNGVVDDSQLPKDRFSAERLKGVDSTLKIQPAKLEDSAVYLCASSPQGAGVGNEQYFGPGTRLTVT.

The chain joins TRBV9 to TRBJ1-1, with 8 bases lining up with TRBD1. This CDR3 spans 16 amino acids. The V and J ends lost 4 bases and 3 bases, in that order; junction bases with no gene match: 11. Germline values: CDR1 SGDLS, CDR2 YYNGEE. The CDR3 bases are TGTGCCAGCAGCCAGGGGGGGGGCAGGGGGCACACTGAAGCTTTCTTT. Protein sequence: CASSQGGGRGHTEAFF.

This clonotype has only one observation. The chain recombines TRBV6-1 with TRBJ1-6, with no clear D. V dropped 2 bases and J dropped 5 bases, with 7 bases sitting between them. The CDR3 has 14 amino acids. The germline V gene has CDR1 MNHNS and CDR2 SASEGT. CDR3 loop: CASSELGNNSPLHF. The CDR3 bases are TGTGCCAGCAGTGAACTAGGGAATAATTCACCCCTCCACTTT.

The J gene is TRBJ2-2, the V gene TRBV7-2; 7 nucleotides match TRBD1. The germline gives CDR1 SGHTA, CDR2 FQGNSA. The CDR3 covers 15 residues. With V trimmed by 6 bases and J by 4 bases, 8 bases remained unmatched. The CDR3 sequence is CASRPGTAFTGELFF. In DNA, the CDR3 is TGTGCCAGCAGACCCGGGACAGCTTTCACCGGGGAGCTGTTTTTT.

This chain joins TRBV5-1 and TRBJ2-7; D is unresolved. This CDR3 is 15 amino acids long. Germline loops: CDR1 SGHRS, CDR2 YFSETQ. The germline V and J ends were trimmed by 4 bases and 2 bases, with 16 bases remaining between them. The CDR3 DNA is TGCGCCAGCAGCCTATTGGTAGGGTCCGCCTACGAGCAGTACTTC. Its protein product is CASSLLVGSAYEQYF.